A selection of T cell receptor beta chains follows, all from one sample in a study of vaccination and CD4 T cells after COVID-19. TCRdb recomputed calls from the PCR reads with MiXCR, one row per CDR3 protein. The sample carries about 39,000 distinct CDR3 sequences, 36% recorded once. This specimen consisted of CD4+ T cells from blood, obtained about 7 months after SARS-CoV-2 vaccination. The receptors here all came from a human donor who had recovered from COVID-19. The CDR3 runs from the conserved cysteine through the conserved F or W. The order of the fields is CDR3 DNA, CDR3 protein, J gene, D gene, V gene, clone size. A D gene is named only where the DNA matches it firmly. Size tells how often a clone was seen (once, few, many) or the class of an expanded clone, and some rows leave it out.

CDR3nt: TGTGCCAGCACCAAATCCCCCCACGAGCAGTACTTC; CDR3aa: CASTKSPHEQYF; j_gene: TRBJ2-7; d_gene: .; v_gene: TRBV7-9; abundance: few
CDR3nt: TGTGCCAGCAGCTTAGGGGGCGGCGAGCAGTACTTC; CDR3aa: CASSLGGGEQYF; j_gene: TRBJ2-7; d_gene: .; v_gene: TRBV7-9; abundance: few
CDR3nt: TGTGCCAGTTACAGGGTTCCCTACGAGCAGTACTTC; CDR3aa: CASYRVPYEQYF; j_gene: TRBJ2-7; d_gene: .; v_gene: TRBV6-1; abundance: .
CDR3nt: TGTGCCAGCAGTTACAGGGGAGGGGGTCAGCCCCAGCATTTT; CDR3aa: CASSYRGGGQPQHF; j_gene: TRBJ1-5; d_gene: .; v_gene: TRBV6-2/TRBV6-3; abundance: few
CDR3nt: TGTGCCAGCAGCCCAGGACAGCAGCCTCTTTATGGCTACACCTTC; CDR3aa: CASSPGQQPLYGYTF; j_gene: TRBJ1-2; d_gene: .; v_gene: TRBV7-9; abundance: .
CDR3nt: TGTGCCAGCAGCGTGGGAGTTTATAATTCACCCCTCCACTTT; CDR3aa: CASSVGVYNSPLHF; j_gene: TRBJ1-6; d_gene: .; v_gene: TRBV7-6; abundance: many
CDR3nt: TGTGCCAGCAGCTTATCTAGCGGGAGGGAGACCCAGTACTTC; CDR3aa: CASSLSSGRETQYF; j_gene: TRBJ2-5; d_gene: TRBD2; v_gene: TRBV7-2; abundance: .
CDR3nt: TGTGCCAGCAGTTGGGGCACTCAGGGGAGAATCTTT; CDR3aa: CASSWGTQGRIF; j_gene: TRBJ1-1; d_gene: .; v_gene: TRBV6-2/TRBV6-3; abundance: .
CDR3nt: TGCAGTGCTTTTCCTTTTAGCGGGGTGGAGCCAAAAGAGACCCAGTACTTC; CDR3aa: CSAFPFSGVEPKETQYF; j_gene: TRBJ2-5; d_gene: TRBD2; v_gene: TRBV20-1; abundance: .
CDR3nt: TGTGCCAGCAGTTTATGGTGGGACGGGGGCTACAATGAGCAGTTCTTC; CDR3aa: CASSLWWDGGYNEQFF; j_gene: TRBJ2-1; d_gene: .; v_gene: TRBV27; abundance: .
CDR3nt: TGCAGTGCTAGCCGCCGGACAAGAGGCACTGAAGCTTTCTTT; CDR3aa: CSASRRTRGTEAFF; j_gene: TRBJ1-1; d_gene: .; v_gene: TRBV20-1; abundance: .
CDR3nt: TGTGCCAGCAGCTGGAACCCTAGCGGGCCTAGCTACGAGCAGTACTTC; CDR3aa: CASSWNPSGPSYEQYF; j_gene: TRBJ2-7; d_gene: TRBD2; v_gene: TRBV7-9; abundance: .
CDR3nt: TGTGCCAGCAGCTTAGCTTGGGAGGGCTACGAGCAGTACTTC; CDR3aa: CASSLAWEGYEQYF; j_gene: TRBJ2-7; d_gene: TRBD2; v_gene: TRBV7-2; abundance: .
CDR3nt: TGCAGTGCCGAAACTTCATCCGGGACTAGCAGGGAGACCCAGTACTTC; CDR3aa: CSAETSSGTSRETQYF; j_gene: TRBJ2-5; d_gene: TRBD2; v_gene: TRBV20-1; abundance: few
CDR3nt: TGCAGTGCTAGCCGCCGGGGGGAGACCCAGTACTTC; CDR3aa: CSASRRGETQYF; j_gene: TRBJ2-5; d_gene: .; v_gene: TRBV20-1; abundance: .
CDR3nt: TGCAGTGCTCGACCGAGACTAGCGAGCGGGAGTTTCTACGAGCAGTACTTC; CDR3aa: CSARPRLASGSFYEQYF; j_gene: TRBJ2-7; d_gene: TRBD2; v_gene: TRBV20-1; abundance: few
CDR3nt: TGTGCCAGCAGCTTATTACTAGCGGTGAACACCGGGGAGCTGTTTTTT; CDR3aa: CASSLLLAVNTGELFF; j_gene: TRBJ2-2; d_gene: TRBD2; v_gene: TRBV7-6; abundance: few
CDR3nt: TGTGCCAGCAGCCCCAGTGAAGCGGGAGGGCCGAGTGAGCAGTTCTTC; CDR3aa: CASSPSEAGGPSEQFF; j_gene: TRBJ2-1; d_gene: TRBD2; v_gene: TRBV7-2; abundance: .
CDR3nt: TGTGCCAGCAGCCGCGACAGGGGGATATCCTACGAGCAGTACTTC; CDR3aa: CASSRDRGISYEQYF; j_gene: TRBJ2-7; d_gene: TRBD1; v_gene: TRBV7-9; abundance: .
CDR3nt: TGTGCCAGCAGCTTAGATGAGGCGGGATTCCCCACCGGGGAGCTGTTTTTT; CDR3aa: CASSLDEAGFPTGELFF; j_gene: TRBJ2-2; d_gene: .; v_gene: TRBV7-6; abundance: .